The 7 T cell receptor beta chains in this list originate from one sample, sequenced in a study of blood T cell repertoires in COVID-19. Some clones are missing from TCRdb's copy, which holds only in-frame ones; the method was immunoSEQ multiplex PCR. This sample has 500,000 to 600,000 clones; roughly 91% occur once, and the top ten carry roughly 8%. Sample: peripheral blood. These receptors all come from a woman in her fifties or sixties with COVID-19, enrolled during active disease.

The chain has TRBV5-1 and TRBJ1-1; D remains ambiguous. V lost 0 bases and J lost 2, with 8 bases in between. Germline CDR1 reads SGHRS; CDR2 reads YFSETQ. This CDR3 is 14 amino acids long. In nucleotides, the CDR3 is TGCGCCAGCAGCTTGGAACAGCTTAACACTGAAGCTTTCTTT. This codes for CASSLEQLNTEAFF.

J is TRBJ1-4 and V is TRBV2; D not certain. CDR1 and CDR2 (germline): SNHLY, FYNNEI. This CDR3 is 12 amino acids long. V shed 6 bases and J shed 10 bases, with 12 bases lying between them. CDR3: CASREEGIKLFF. In DNA, the CDR3 is TGTGCCAGCAGGGAGGAAGGAATAAAACTGTTTTTT.

The chain recombines TRBV27 with TRBJ2-7; tentative D call: TRBD1 (5 bases). The CDR3 length is 12 residues. Germline CDR1 and CDR2: MNHEY and SMNVEV (reference sequence). V shed 8 bases and J shed 6 bases, with 14 bases lying between them. The CDR3 nucleotides read TGTGCCAGCCTGGCAGGACAAGGCGAGCAGTACTTC. It codes for CASLAGQGEQYF.

The chain links TRBV5-1 to TRBJ1-2; 9 bases match TRBD1. This CDR3 has 15 amino acids. Germline trimming cut 1 base from V and 6 bases from J; bases unmatched to any gene: 7. Germline V gene data show CDR1 as SGHRS and CDR2 as YFSETQ. CDR3 in DNA: TGCGCCAGCAGCTTGAGGGACAGGGTAGCAAATGGCTACACCTTC. Its translation: CASSLRDRVANGYTF.

The chain couples TRBV11-2 to TRBJ2-1; D is possibly TRBD1 (5 bases). Trimming shortened V by 3 bases and J by 3 bases, and 12 bases separated the two germline ends. Germline CDR1 SGHAT, CDR2 FQNNGV. The CDR3 has 15 amino acids. CDR3 in amino acids: CASSFFRVIYNEQFF. The CDR3 nucleotides read TGTGCCAGCAGCTTTTTCAGGGTTATCTACAATGAGCAGTTCTTC.

The V and J genes are TRBV11-3 and TRBJ2-1; D is possibly TRBD2 (6 bases). V gave up 5 bases and J gave up 7 bases, with 9 bases separating them. The CDR3 loop spans 12 amino acids. Germline V gives CDR1 SGHNT, CDR2 YENEEA. The CDR3 nucleotides are TGTGCCAGCAGCGCGGAGGGTAATGAGCAGTTCTTC. It translates to CASSAEGNEQFF.

In its sample, this clone was seen once. V is TRBV29-1 and J is TRBJ1-1; 8 bases line up with TRBD1. This CDR3 has 14 residues. The V gene's germline CDR1 is SQVTM and CDR2 ANQGSEA. V gave up 8 bases and J gave up 4 bases; unmatched junction bases: 12. CDR3 nucleotides: TGCAGCTTCACCCCACAGGGGACAGGCACTGAAGCTTTCTTT. Translation gives CSFTPQGTGTEAFF.